Detailed here is one T cell receptor beta chain. What it binds is not known. The ends lost 5 bases at V and 8 bases at J; junction bases unmatched: 9. This CDR3 contains 14 residues. Germline V gene sequence: CDR1 SGHVS, CDR2 FNYEAQ. The data are from a study of cytomegalovirus exposure and HLA in healthy donors. At the level of the study: Of several hundred genotyped donors, roughly 80% clustered with self-reported Caucasian donors. Findings and limits, study-wide: In a later analysis, across HLA loci, associated TCR counts were highest for DRB1, lowest for HLA-C.

A multiplex PCR was run with 60 Vbeta primers and 13 Jbeta primers. TCRdb keeps only in-frame clones here, not all; method: immunoSEQ multiplex PCR. The profile covers some 250,000 clones, with around 80% appearing a single time and 8% taken by the ten largest. The sample consisted of PBMCs. The chain recombines TRBV7-6 with TRBJ1-2; 9 bases line up with TRBD1. This receptor was taken from a woman aged 55 to 70 in good health and CMV-seropositive. In nucleotides, the CDR3 is TGTGCCAGCAGCCTAACCGGGACAGGGAGCGGCTACACCTTC. Protein: CASSLTGTGSGYTF.